Each of the 8 T cell receptor beta chains below was sequenced from the same sample in a study of shared clonotypes between healthy human individuals. Assay: immunoSEQ multiplex PCR; the TCRdb copy retains only in-frame clones and omits some. Of 1,500,000 or so clones in the sample, roughly 95% were seen once. Sequenced input: naive CD4+ T cells sorted from blood. Subset of the sample: CD45RA+ positively selected. The source is a man aged 25 to 40 in good health.

This chain joins TRBV5-1 and TRBJ2-7; D is perhaps TRBD1 (6 bases). Trimming pared 0 bases from V and 6 bases from J, leaving 10 bases between. The CDR3 extends over 13 amino acids. The germline gives CDR1 SGHRS, CDR2 YFSETQ. CDR3 in DNA: TGCGCCAGCAGCTTGGCCTGGGGGCTCGAGCAGTACTTC. Its translation: CASSLAWGLEQYF. Supplemented by reference TRBV5-1 and TRBJ2-7, the full variable domain reads KAGVTQTPRYLIKTRGQQVTLSCSPISGHRSVSWYQQTPGQGLQFLFEYFSETQRNKGNFPGRFSGRQFSNSRSEMNVSTLELGDSALYLCASSLAWGLEQYFGPGTRLTVT.

The genes are TRBV5-5 and TRBJ1-4, with D possibly being TRBD1 (5 bases). V lost 4 bases to trimming and J lost 6 bases, with 22 bases between them. CDR3 length: 17 residues. Germline V gives CDR1 SGHKS, CDR2 YYEKEE (reference sequence). The DNA for the CDR3 is TGTGCCAGCAGCGGACCGTTGGTGGGGCAGCGGGATGAAAAACTGTTTTTT. This encodes CASSGPLVGQRDEKLFF.

The chain couples TRBV5-4 to TRBJ2-3; 12 nucleotides line up with TRBD2. J was trimmed by 2 bases and V by 4 bases; bases with no gene match: 5. Germline values: CDR1 SGHNT, CDR2 YYREEE (reference sequence). The CDR3 loop spans 16 amino acids. The CDR3 region has the DNA TGTGCCAGCAGCGGGGGACTAGCGGGCGTCACAGATACGCAGTATTTT. Its translation is CASSGGLAGVTDTQYF.

The chain uses TRBV21-1 and TRBJ2-1; the DNA was not compared with TRBD2, the D call given in the table. TRBV21-1 is a pseudogene segment. The CDR3 sequence is 17 residues long. CDR3 region: CASSKWEGLSSYNEQFF. DNA for the CDR3: TGTGCCAGCAGCAAATGGGAGGGTCTAAGCTCCTACAATGAGCAGTTCTTC.

This clone was seen only once. The J gene is TRBJ2-4, the V gene TRBV9; the match to TRBD2 covers 8 bases. Germline trimming cut 3 bases from V and 5 bases from J; bases unmatched to any gene: 16. CDR1 is SGDLS, CDR2 YYNGEE, per germline. The CDR3 runs 18 residues. CDR3 in DNA: TGTGCCAGCAGCGGAGAGACCTTAGCGGGACTTAGCGAAAACATTCAGTACTTC. It yields the protein CASSGETLAGLSENIQYF.

With respect to this clone: Mismatch with germline at one junction end may stem from a read error. The sample holds other DNA sequences that translate to the same CDR3. J is TRBJ2-5 and V is TRBV7-7, with D perhaps TRBD1 or TRBD2 (6 bases each). Germline V gives CDR1 SSHAT, CDR2 FNYEAQ (reference sequence). CDR3 length: 13 residues. This CDR3 is CASSLGGQETQYF. The DNA for the CDR3 is TGTGCTAGCAGCTTAGGGGGGCAAGAGACCCAGTACTTC.

V and J are TRBV9 and TRBJ2-2; D is perhaps TRBD2 (5 bases). Per the germline V gene, CDR1 is SGDLS and CDR2 is YYNGEE. The CDR3 has 15 residues. V was cut by 5 bases and J by 0 bases, with 11 bases left in between. The CDR3 DNA reads as TGTGCCAGCAGGGTCTCTAGCTCGAACACCGGGGAGCTGTTTTTT. Translated, it gives CASRVSSSNTGELFF.

A remark on this clone: The same CDR3 is also encoded by other DNA sequences in this sample. The chain carries TRBV5-1 and TRBJ2-7; TRBD2 agrees at 7 bases. Trimming removed 0 bases from V and 0 bases from J; junction bases left unmatched: 0. Germline assignment: CDR1 SGHRS and CDR2 YFSETQ. The CDR3 length is 14 residues. This chain's CDR3 is CASSLGLASYEQYF. The CDR3 bases are TGCGCCAGCAGCTTGGGACTAGCCTCCTACGAGCAGTACTTC.